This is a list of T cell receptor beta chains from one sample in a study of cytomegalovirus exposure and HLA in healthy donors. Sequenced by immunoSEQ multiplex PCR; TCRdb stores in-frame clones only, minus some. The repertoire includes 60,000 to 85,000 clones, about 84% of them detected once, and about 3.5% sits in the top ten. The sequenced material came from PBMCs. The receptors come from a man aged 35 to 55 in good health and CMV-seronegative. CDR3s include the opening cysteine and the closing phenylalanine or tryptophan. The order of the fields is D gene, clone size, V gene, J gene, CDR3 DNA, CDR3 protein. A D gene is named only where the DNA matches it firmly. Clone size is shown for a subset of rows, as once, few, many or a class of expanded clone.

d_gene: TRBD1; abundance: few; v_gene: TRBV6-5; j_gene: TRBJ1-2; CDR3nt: TGTGCCAGCAGGGGGGACAGGGGGCGAGGCGGCTACACCTTC; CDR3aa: CASRGDRGRGGYTF
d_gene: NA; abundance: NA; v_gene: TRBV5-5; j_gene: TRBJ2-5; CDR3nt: TGTGCCAGCAGCTTTAACCAAGAGACCCAGTACTTC; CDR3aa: CASSFNQETQYF
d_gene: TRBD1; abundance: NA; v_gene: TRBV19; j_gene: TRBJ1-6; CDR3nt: TGTGCCAGTAGTATGGAGCTCAGGGGGCCATCACCCCTCCACTTT; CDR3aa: CASSMELRGPSPLHF
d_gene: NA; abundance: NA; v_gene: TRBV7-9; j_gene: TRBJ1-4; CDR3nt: TGTGCCAGCAGCTTAGTCCGGACAGCAGCTAATGAAAAACTGTTTTTT; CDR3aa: CASSLVRTAANEKLFF
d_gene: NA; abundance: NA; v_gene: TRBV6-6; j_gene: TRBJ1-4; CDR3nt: TGTGCCAGCAGTCACAGCGGGAGGGACGAAAAACTGTTTTTT; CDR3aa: CASSHSGRDEKLFF
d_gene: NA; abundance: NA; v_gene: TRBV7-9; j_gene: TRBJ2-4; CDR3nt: TGTTCCAGCAGCTTGATCTCCGGCAAAAACATTCAGTACTTC; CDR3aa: CSSSLISGKNIQYF
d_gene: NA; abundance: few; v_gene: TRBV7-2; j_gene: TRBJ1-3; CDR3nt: TGTGCCAGCAGCTTAGATACGGGTTCAAGGAACACCATATATTTT; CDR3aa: CASSLDTGSRNTIYF
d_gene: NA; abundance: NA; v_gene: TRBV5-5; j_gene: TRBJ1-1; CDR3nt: TGTGCCAGCAGCTTGCGATCCTGGACACGTTCTCCTCTTAGCACTGAAGCTTTCTTT; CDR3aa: CASSLRSWTRSPLSTEAFF
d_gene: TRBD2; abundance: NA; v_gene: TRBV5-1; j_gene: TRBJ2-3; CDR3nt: TGCGCCAGCAGCTTGGCCCCTAGCGGGGGTACTAGCACAGATACGCAGTATTTT; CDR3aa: CASSLAPSGGTSTDTQYF
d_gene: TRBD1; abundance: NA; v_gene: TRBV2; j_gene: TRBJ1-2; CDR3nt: TGTGCCAGCAGTGCGGGACAGGGGGCCGGCTATGGCTACACCTTC; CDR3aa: CASSAGQGAGYGYTF
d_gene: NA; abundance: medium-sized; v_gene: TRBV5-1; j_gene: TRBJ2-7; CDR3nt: TGCGCCAGCAGGTGGGGGGTCGAGCAGTACTTC; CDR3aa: CASRWGVEQYF
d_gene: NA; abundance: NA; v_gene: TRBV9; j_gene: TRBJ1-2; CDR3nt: TGTGCCAGCAGCGTAGATATGTACTTATATGGCTACACCTTC; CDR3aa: CASSVDMYLYGYTF
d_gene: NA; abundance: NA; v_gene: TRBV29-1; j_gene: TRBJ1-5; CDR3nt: TGCAGCGTTGGAAGGGGCAGCAATCAGCCCCAGCATTTT; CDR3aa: CSVGRGSNQPQHF
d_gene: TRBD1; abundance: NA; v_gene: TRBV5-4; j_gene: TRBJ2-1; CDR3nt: TGTGCCAGCAGCCTACGACAGGGCCCCTACAATGAGCAGTTCTTC; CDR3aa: CASSLRQGPYNEQFF
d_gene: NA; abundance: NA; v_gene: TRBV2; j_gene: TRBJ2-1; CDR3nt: TGTGCCAGCAGTGAAACTAGAAACAATGAGCAGTTCTTC; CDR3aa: CASSETRNNEQFF
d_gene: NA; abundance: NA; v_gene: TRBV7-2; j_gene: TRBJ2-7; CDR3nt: TGTGCCAGCAGCTTAGCGGTTGTCGGGTCCTACGAGCAGTACTTC; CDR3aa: CASSLAVVGSYEQYF
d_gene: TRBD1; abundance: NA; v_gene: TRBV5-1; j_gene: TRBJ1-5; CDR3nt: TGCGCCAGCAGCACCGGGACAGGGGATCAGCCCCAGCATTTT; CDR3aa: CASSTGTGDQPQHF
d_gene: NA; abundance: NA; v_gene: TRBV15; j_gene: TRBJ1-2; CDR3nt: TGTGCCACCAGCAGCGCGGGGGATGGGCTGGAGGATGGCTACACCTTC; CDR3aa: CATSSAGDGLEDGYTF
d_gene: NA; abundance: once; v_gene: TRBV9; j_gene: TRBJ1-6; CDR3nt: TGTGCCAGCAGCTACGGCCGGGTCCCCTATAATTCACCCCTCCACTTT; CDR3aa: CASSYGRVPYNSPLHF
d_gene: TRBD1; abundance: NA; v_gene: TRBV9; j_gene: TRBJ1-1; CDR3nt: TGTGCCAGCAGCGTACCCACAGGGGCGGTTGAAGCTTTCTTT; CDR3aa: CASSVPTGAVEAFF
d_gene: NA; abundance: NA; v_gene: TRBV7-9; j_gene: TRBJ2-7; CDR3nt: TGTTCCAGCAGCTTGGCCAGGTCCTACGAGCAGTACTTC; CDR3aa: CSSSLARSYEQYF
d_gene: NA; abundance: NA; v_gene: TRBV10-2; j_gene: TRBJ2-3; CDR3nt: TGCGCCAGCAGCCCCGGAGCGACGCCTGTGGGTACGCAGTATTTT; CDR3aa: CASSPGATPVGTQYF
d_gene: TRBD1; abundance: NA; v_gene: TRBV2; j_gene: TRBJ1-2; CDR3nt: TGTGCCAGCAGGTTACAGGGGGCGGGAGGCTACACCTTC; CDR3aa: CASRLQGAGGYTF
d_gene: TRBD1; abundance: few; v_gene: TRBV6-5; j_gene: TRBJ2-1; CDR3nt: TGTGCCAGCAGTTCCGGACAGGGTGCGTACAATGAGCAGTTCTTC; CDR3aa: CASSSGQGAYNEQFF
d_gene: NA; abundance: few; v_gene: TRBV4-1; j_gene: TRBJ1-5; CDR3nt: TGCGCCAGCAGCCAGGGGGGTGGAAGCAATCAGCCCCAGCATTTT; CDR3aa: CASSQGGGSNQPQHF
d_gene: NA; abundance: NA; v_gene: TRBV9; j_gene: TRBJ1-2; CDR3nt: TGTGCCAGCAGCGGTTCACAGCATGGCTACACCTTC; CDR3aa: CASSGSQHGYTF
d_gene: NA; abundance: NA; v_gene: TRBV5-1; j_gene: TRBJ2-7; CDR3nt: TGCGCCAGCAGACAGGACGGTAGCTCCTACGAGCAGTACTTC; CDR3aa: CASRQDGSSYEQYF
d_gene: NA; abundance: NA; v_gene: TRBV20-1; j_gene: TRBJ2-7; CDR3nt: TGCAGTGCTCCTCAGGGTTTCGAGCAGTACTTC; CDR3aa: CSAPQGFEQYF
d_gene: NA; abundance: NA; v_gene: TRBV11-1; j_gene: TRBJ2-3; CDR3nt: TGTGCCAGCAGTTCCGCGGGATCCGCAGATACGCAGTATTTT; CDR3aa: CASSSAGSADTQYF
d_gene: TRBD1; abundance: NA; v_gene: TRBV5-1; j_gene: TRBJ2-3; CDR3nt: TGCGCCAGCAGCGACAGGGTCGGCACAGATACGCAGTATTTT; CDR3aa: CASSDRVGTDTQYF
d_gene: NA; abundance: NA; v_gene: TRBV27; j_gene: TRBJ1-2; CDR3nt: TGTGCCAGCGCCTTCTCTCCTACGGGTGGCTACACCTTC; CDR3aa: CASAFSPTGGYTF
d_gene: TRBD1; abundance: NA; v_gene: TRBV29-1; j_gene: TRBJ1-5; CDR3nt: TGCAGCGTTGTTGACAGGGTCAATCAGCCCCAGCATTTT; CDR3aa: CSVVDRVNQPQHF
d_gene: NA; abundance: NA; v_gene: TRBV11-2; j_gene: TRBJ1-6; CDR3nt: TGTGCCAGCAGCCCCCTGACAGTACGGAATTCACCCCTCCACTTT; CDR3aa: CASSPLTVRNSPLHF
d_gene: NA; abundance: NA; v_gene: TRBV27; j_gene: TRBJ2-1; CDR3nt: TGTGCCAGCGGAAGACTGCCCACTACCGATGAGCAGTTCTTC; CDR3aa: CASGRLPTTDEQFF
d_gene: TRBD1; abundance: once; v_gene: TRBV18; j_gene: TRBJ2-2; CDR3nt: TGTGCCAGCTCACCACTGGGACAGTCCGGGGAGCTGTTTTTT; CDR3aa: CASSPLGQSGELFF
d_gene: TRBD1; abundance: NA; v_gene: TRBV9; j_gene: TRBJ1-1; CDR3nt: TGTGCCAGCAGCTCGAGGACAGGGACAAACACTGAAGCTTTCTTT; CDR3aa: CASSSRTGTNTEAFF
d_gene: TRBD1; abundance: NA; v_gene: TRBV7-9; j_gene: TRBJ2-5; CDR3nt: TGTGCCAGCAGCTTAACGGGGACAGTAGGGACCCAGTACTTC; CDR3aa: CASSLTGTVGTQYF
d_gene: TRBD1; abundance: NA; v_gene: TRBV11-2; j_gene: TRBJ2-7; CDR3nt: TGTGCCAGCAGCCAAGAACAGGGGACCGAGCAGTACTTC; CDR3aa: CASSQEQGTEQYF
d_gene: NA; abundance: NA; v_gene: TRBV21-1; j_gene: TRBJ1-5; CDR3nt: TGTGCCAGCAGCAAAAAATACGGCGAGGGAAATCAGCCCCAGCATTTT; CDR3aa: CASSKKYGEGNQPQHF
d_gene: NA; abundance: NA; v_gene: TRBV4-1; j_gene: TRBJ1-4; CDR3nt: TGCGCCAGCAGCCTAATGGGGCTTGGTGAAAAACTGTTTTTT; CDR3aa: CASSLMGLGEKLFF
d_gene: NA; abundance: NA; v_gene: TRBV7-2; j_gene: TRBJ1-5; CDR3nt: TGTGCCAGCAGCGCCGTGGCAGGGTCATATCAGCCCCAGCATTTT; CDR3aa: CASSAVAGSYQPQHF
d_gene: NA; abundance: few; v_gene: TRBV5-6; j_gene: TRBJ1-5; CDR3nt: TGTGCCAGCAGCTTGGGGACAGAGAATCAGCCCCAGCATTTT; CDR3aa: CASSLGTENQPQHF
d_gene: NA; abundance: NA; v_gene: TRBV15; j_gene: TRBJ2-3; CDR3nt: TGTGCCACCAGCAGAGATCGGGGTACAGATACGCAGTATTTT; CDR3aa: CATSRDRGTDTQYF
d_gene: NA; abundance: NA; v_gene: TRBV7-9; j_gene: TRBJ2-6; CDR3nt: TGTTCCAGCAGCTTTGCGGGATTGGATGCGGCCAACGTCCTGACTTTC; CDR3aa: CSSSFAGLDAANVLTF
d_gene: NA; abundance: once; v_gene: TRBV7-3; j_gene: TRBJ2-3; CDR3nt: TGTGCCAGCAGCCCATCACACGCAGATACGCAGTATTTT; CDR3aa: CASSPSHADTQYF
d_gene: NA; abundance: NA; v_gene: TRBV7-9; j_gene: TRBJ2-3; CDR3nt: TGTGCCAGCAGCTCGGACAGCAGGGGAGATACGCAGTATTTT; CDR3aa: CASSSDSRGDTQYF
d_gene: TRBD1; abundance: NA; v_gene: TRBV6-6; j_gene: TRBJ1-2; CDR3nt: TGTGCCAGCTTACGGGGGACAGGGGGCGTCAGGGGCTACACCTTC; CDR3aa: CASLRGTGGVRGYTF